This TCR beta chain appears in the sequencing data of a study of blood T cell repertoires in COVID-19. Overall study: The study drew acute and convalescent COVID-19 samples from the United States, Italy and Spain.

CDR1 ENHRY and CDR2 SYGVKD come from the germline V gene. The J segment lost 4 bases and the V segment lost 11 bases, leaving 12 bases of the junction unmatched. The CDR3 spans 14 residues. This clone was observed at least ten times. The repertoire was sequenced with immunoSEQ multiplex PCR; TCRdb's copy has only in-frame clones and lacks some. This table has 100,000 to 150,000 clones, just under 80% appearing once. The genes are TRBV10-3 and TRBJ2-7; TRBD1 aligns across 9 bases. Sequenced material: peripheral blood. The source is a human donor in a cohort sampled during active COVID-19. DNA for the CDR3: TGTGCCTCCAAACCGCCGGGACAGGGTTACGAGCAGTACTTC. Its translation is CASKPPGQGYEQYF.